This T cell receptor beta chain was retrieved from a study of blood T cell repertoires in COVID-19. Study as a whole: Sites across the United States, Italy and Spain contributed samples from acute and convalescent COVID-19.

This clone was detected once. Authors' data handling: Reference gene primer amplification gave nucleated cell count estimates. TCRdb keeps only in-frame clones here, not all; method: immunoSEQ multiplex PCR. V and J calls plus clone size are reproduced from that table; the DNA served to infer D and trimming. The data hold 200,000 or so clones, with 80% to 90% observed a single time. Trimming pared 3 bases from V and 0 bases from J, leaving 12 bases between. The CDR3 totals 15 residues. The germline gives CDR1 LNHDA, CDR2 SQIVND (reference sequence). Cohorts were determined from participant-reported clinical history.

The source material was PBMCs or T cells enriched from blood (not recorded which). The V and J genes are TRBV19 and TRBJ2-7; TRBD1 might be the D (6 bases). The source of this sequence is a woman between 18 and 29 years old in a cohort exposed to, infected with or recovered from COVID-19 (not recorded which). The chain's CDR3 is CASSMGHLLSYEQYF. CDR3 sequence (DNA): TGTGCCAGTAGTATGGGACACCTCCTCTCCTACGAGCAGTACTTC.